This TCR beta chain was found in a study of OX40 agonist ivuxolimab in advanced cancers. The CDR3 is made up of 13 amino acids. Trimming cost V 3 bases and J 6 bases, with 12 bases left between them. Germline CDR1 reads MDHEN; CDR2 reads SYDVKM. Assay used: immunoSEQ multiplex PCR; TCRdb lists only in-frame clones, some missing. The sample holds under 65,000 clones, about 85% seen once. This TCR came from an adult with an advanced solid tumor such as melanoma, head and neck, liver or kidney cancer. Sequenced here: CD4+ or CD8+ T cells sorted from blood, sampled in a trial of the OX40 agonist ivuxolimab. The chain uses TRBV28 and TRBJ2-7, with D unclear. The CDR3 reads CASSLFPLGEQYV. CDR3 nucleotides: TGTGCCAGCAGTTTGTTTCCTTTGGGCGAGCAGTACGTC.